This note documents a single TCR beta chain sequence. Systemic immunosuppression or a history of autoimmune disease excluded patients. TCRdb's table, derived via immunoSEQ multiplex PCR, lists solely in-frame clones and lacks some. The sample has 50,000 or so clones, roughly 83% seen once. This sample is drawn from a study of OX40 agonist ivuxolimab in advanced cancers. Study information: An anti-OX40 (CD134) antibody with agonistic activity, ivuxolimab, was administered to patients.

The junction had 2 bases not matched to a gene; V was cut back by 3 bases and J by 6 bases. CDR3 size: 13 residues. The V gene's germline CDR1 is LGHNA and CDR2 YNFKEQ. V gene TRBV4-2 combines with J gene TRBJ1-2; TRBD1 matches 9 bases. The receptor comes from an adult with an advanced solid tumor such as melanoma, head and neck, liver or kidney cancer. This sample comprised CD4+ or CD8+ T cells sorted from blood, obtained in a trial of the OX40 agonist ivuxolimab. The CDR3 region has the DNA TGTGCCAGCAGCCAGGGACAGGGCAATGGCTACACCTTC. It encodes CASSQGQGNGYTF.